This is a list of T cell receptor beta chains from one sample in a study of radiotherapy plus CTLA-4 blockade in lung cancer. The repertoire was sequenced with immunoSEQ multiplex PCR; TCRdb's copy has only in-frame clones and lacks some. The sample has around 26,000 clones, about three quarters seen once. The source material was peripheral blood, sampled from a patient treated with radiotherapy plus ipilimumab. These receptors originate from a human donor with non-small cell lung cancer who had stable disease on radiotherapy plus ipilimumab. CDR3s include the opening cysteine and the closing phenylalanine or tryptophan. The D gene is left open where the match is weak. Only part of the rows carry a size: once, few, many, or a class if the clone is expanded.

clone_size: NA
v_call: TRBV5-1
d_call: TRBD1
j_call: TRBJ2-6
cdr3_aa: CASRPGGSGANVLTF
cdr3_nt: TGCGCCAGCAGACCAGGGGGCTCTGGGGCCAACGTCCTGACTTTC

clone_size: few
v_call: TRBV6-5
d_call: NA
j_call: TRBJ2-1
cdr3_aa: CASSAGLSYNEQFF
cdr3_nt: TGTGCCAGCAGTGCCGGACTTTCTTACAATGAGCAGTTCTTC

clone_size: NA
v_call: TRBV7-9
d_call: NA
j_call: TRBJ1-1
cdr3_aa: CASSLSGRTEAFF
cdr3_nt: TGTGCCAGCAGCTTATCAGGGAGGACTGAAGCTTTCTTT

clone_size: NA
v_call: TRBV11-2
d_call: NA
j_call: TRBJ2-2
cdr3_aa: CASSFSGRVNTGELFF
cdr3_nt: TGTGCCAGCAGCTTCAGTGGGAGAGTAAACACCGGGGAGCTGTTTTTT

clone_size: NA
v_call: TRBV7-2
d_call: TRBD2
j_call: TRBJ2-3
cdr3_aa: CASRGTSGRTDTQYF
cdr3_nt: TGTGCCAGCAGGGGGACTAGCGGGAGGACAGATACGCAGTATTTT

clone_size: NA
v_call: TRBV5-8
d_call: TRBD1
j_call: TRBJ1-2
cdr3_aa: CASSLRTGLYYGYTF
cdr3_nt: TGTGCCAGCAGCCTCCGGACAGGGCTGTACTATGGCTACACCTTC

clone_size: NA
v_call: TRBV5-4
d_call: NA
j_call: TRBJ1-4
cdr3_aa: CASSSGQRLENEKLFF
cdr3_nt: TGTGCCAGCAGCTCCGGACAGAGACTGGAAAATGAAAAACTGTTTTTT

clone_size: once
v_call: TRBV7-3
d_call: TRBD1
j_call: TRBJ1-2
cdr3_aa: CASSETGGANYGYTF
cdr3_nt: TGTGCCAGCAGCGAAACAGGGGGAGCTAACTATGGCTACACCTTC

clone_size: NA
v_call: TRBV6-1
d_call: NA
j_call: TRBJ2-7
cdr3_aa: CASSEQAGQTYEQYF
cdr3_nt: TGTGCCAGCAGTGAACAGGCAGGGCAGACCTACGAGCAGTACTTC

clone_size: NA
v_call: TRBV5-1
d_call: TRBD1
j_call: TRBJ1-2
cdr3_aa: CASSPGQTANYGYTF
cdr3_nt: TGCGCCAGCAGTCCGGGACAGACAGCTAACTATGGCTACACCTTC

clone_size: NA
v_call: TRBV5-4
d_call: TRBD2
j_call: TRBJ2-5
cdr3_aa: CASSTGTRSRTQYF
cdr3_nt: TGTGCCAGCAGCACCGGGACTAGAAGTCGGACCCAGTACTTC

clone_size: NA
v_call: TRBV4-1
d_call: TRBD2
j_call: TRBJ2-3
cdr3_aa: CASSQDHGTSGRAWGQYF
cdr3_nt: TGCGCCAGCAGCCAAGATCACGGGACTAGCGGGAGGGCCTGGGGGCAGTATTTT

clone_size: NA
v_call: TRBV10-3
d_call: NA
j_call: TRBJ2-2
cdr3_aa: CAISFGTVNTGELFF
cdr3_nt: TGTGCCATCAGTTTCGGGACCGTTAACACCGGGGAGCTGTTTTTT

clone_size: once
v_call: TRBV30
d_call: NA
j_call: TRBJ1-5
cdr3_aa: CAWSDFNQPQHF
cdr3_nt: TGTGCCTGGAGTGACTTCAATCAGCCCCAGCATTTT

clone_size: NA
v_call: TRBV28
d_call: NA
j_call: TRBJ2-7
cdr3_aa: CASKPGTDYYEQYF
cdr3_nt: TGTGCCAGCAAACCCGGGACGGATTACTACGAGCAGTACTTC

clone_size: NA
v_call: TRBV19
d_call: TRBD2
j_call: TRBJ2-6
cdr3_aa: CASSTGSGVSSGANVLTF
cdr3_nt: TGTGCCAGTAGTACCGGGAGCGGGGTAAGCTCTGGGGCCAACGTCCTGACTTTC

clone_size: NA
v_call: TRBV18
d_call: NA
j_call: TRBJ1-1
cdr3_aa: CASSRRREETEAFF
cdr3_nt: TGTGCCAGCTCGAGGCGGAGGGAGGAGACTGAAGCTTTCTTT

clone_size: NA
v_call: TRBV9
d_call: TRBD1
j_call: TRBJ2-3
cdr3_aa: CASSPRTGASTDTQYF
cdr3_nt: TGTGCCAGCAGCCCACGGACAGGGGCTAGCACAGATACGCAGTATTTT

clone_size: NA
v_call: TRBV5-1
d_call: NA
j_call: TRBJ2-2
cdr3_aa: CASSLRPGVNTGELFF
cdr3_nt: TGCGCCAGCAGCCTTCGACCGGGAGTTAACACCGGGGAGCTGTTTTTT

clone_size: NA
v_call: TRBV5-4
d_call: TRBD2
j_call: TRBJ2-3
cdr3_aa: CASSFLAGVGTDTQYF
cdr3_nt: TGTGCCAGCAGCTTCTTGGCGGGAGTGGGCACAGATACGCAGTATTTT

clone_size: NA
v_call: TRBV7-2
d_call: NA
j_call: TRBJ2-7
cdr3_aa: CASSLALWDSPKQYF
cdr3_nt: TGTGCCAGCAGCTTAGCCTTGTGGGACTCCCCAAAGCAGTACTTC

clone_size: NA
v_call: TRBV13
d_call: NA
j_call: TRBJ2-1
cdr3_aa: CASSLLRISYNEQFF
cdr3_nt: TGTGCCAGCAGTCTACTACGAATTTCCTACAATGAGCAGTTCTTC

clone_size: NA
v_call: TRBV7-2
d_call: NA
j_call: TRBJ2-2
cdr3_aa: CASSEQSTGELFF
cdr3_nt: TGTGCCAGCAGCGAGCAGAGCACCGGGGAGCTGTTTTTT

clone_size: NA
v_call: TRBV11-3
d_call: TRBD1
j_call: TRBJ2-7
cdr3_aa: CASSAQGAQGTNEQYF
cdr3_nt: TGTGCCAGCAGTGCCCAGGGGGCGCAAGGAACCAACGAGCAGTACTTC

clone_size: NA
v_call: TRBV5-6
d_call: TRBD2
j_call: TRBJ2-2
cdr3_aa: CASSWGTRVNTGELFF
cdr3_nt: TGTGCCAGCAGCTGGGGGACTAGGGTGAACACCGGGGAGCTGTTTTTT

clone_size: NA
v_call: TRBV5-1
d_call: TRBD2
j_call: TRBJ2-6
cdr3_aa: CASSLASGSNGANVLTF
cdr3_nt: TGCGCCAGCAGCTTGGCCAGCGGGAGCAATGGGGCCAACGTCCTGACTTTC

clone_size: NA
v_call: TRBV30
d_call: NA
j_call: TRBJ2-7
cdr3_aa: CAWSRPGGPYEQYF
cdr3_nt: TGTGCCTGGAGTCGGCCAGGGGGGCCCTACGAGCAGTACTTC

clone_size: NA
v_call: TRBV25-1
d_call: NA
j_call: TRBJ1-2
cdr3_aa: CASGENPTNYGYTF
cdr3_nt: TGTGCCAGCGGGGAGAACCCCACCAACTATGGCTACACCTTC

clone_size: NA
v_call: TRBV27
d_call: NA
j_call: TRBJ2-2
cdr3_aa: CASSLFGWDTGELFF
cdr3_nt: TGTGCCAGCAGTTTATTCGGCTGGGACACCGGGGAGCTGTTTTTT

clone_size: NA
v_call: TRBV11-2
d_call: NA
j_call: TRBJ2-7
cdr3_aa: CASSLGRSYEQYF
cdr3_nt: TGTGCCAGCAGCTTAGGGAGAAGCTACGAGCAGTACTTC

clone_size: NA
v_call: TRBV19
d_call: NA
j_call: TRBJ1-1
cdr3_aa: CASSPARGEAFF
cdr3_nt: TGTGCCAGTAGTCCGGCCCGGGGAGAGGCTTTCTTT

clone_size: NA
v_call: TRBV6-1
d_call: NA
j_call: TRBJ1-2
cdr3_aa: CASSERPDYGYTF
cdr3_nt: TGTGCCAGCAGTGAAAGGCCGGACTATGGCTACACCTTC

clone_size: NA
v_call: TRBV7-9
d_call: TRBD2
j_call: TRBJ2-7
cdr3_aa: CASSFTSGSYEQYF
cdr3_nt: TGTGCCAGCAGCTTTACTAGCGGCTCCTACGAGCAGTACTTC

clone_size: NA
v_call: TRBV10-1
d_call: NA
j_call: TRBJ2-3
cdr3_aa: CASMTGEPLTSTDTQYF
cdr3_nt: TGCGCCAGTATGACAGGTGAGCCTTTAACTAGCACAGATACGCAGTATTTT

clone_size: NA
v_call: TRBV5-1
d_call: NA
j_call: TRBJ2-5
cdr3_aa: CASSSNGGGVETQYF
cdr3_nt: TGCGCCAGCAGCTCCAATGGAGGGGGCGTCGAGACCCAGTACTTC

clone_size: NA
v_call: TRBV5-4
d_call: NA
j_call: TRBJ2-1
cdr3_aa: CASSSGTTASNEQFF
cdr3_nt: TGTGCCAGCAGCTCCGGGACCACTGCCTCCAATGAGCAGTTCTTC

clone_size: NA
v_call: TRBV5-6
d_call: NA
j_call: TRBJ1-3
cdr3_aa: CASSVKGLNTIYF
cdr3_nt: TGTGCCAGCAGCGTGAAGGGGTTAAACACCATATATTTT

clone_size: NA
v_call: TRBV9
d_call: NA
j_call: TRBJ2-1
cdr3_aa: CASSVAGIVRRNEQFF
cdr3_nt: TGTGCCAGCAGCGTAGCCGGGATTGTTCGGCGCAATGAGCAGTTCTTC

clone_size: few
v_call: TRBV7-2
d_call: NA
j_call: TRBJ1-1
cdr3_aa: CASSRGTKPNTEAFF
cdr3_nt: TGTGCCAGCAGCCGGGGGACAAAACCGAACACTGAAGCTTTCTTT

clone_size: once
v_call: TRBV4-3
d_call: NA
j_call: TRBJ2-3
cdr3_aa: CASSQDSANRGTDTQYF
cdr3_nt: TGCGCCAGCAGCCAAGATTCGGCGAACAGGGGCACAGATACGCAGTATTTT

clone_size: NA
v_call: TRBV18
d_call: NA
j_call: TRBJ1-2
cdr3_aa: CASSPQESGYGYTF
cdr3_nt: TGTGCCAGCTCACCGCAGGAATCGGGCTATGGCTACACCTTC

clone_size: NA
v_call: TRBV28
d_call: NA
j_call: TRBJ2-7
cdr3_aa: CASNEQGRLSYEQYF
cdr3_nt: TGTGCCAGTAACGAACAGGGTAGACTTTCCTACGAGCAGTACTTC

clone_size: NA
v_call: TRBV6-1
d_call: TRBD2
j_call: TRBJ2-2
cdr3_aa: CASSGRLAGESGELFF
cdr3_nt: TGTGCCAGCAGTGGAAGACTAGCGGGAGAATCCGGGGAGCTGTTTTTT

clone_size: NA
v_call: TRBV5-1
d_call: TRBD2
j_call: TRBJ2-1
cdr3_aa: CASRSPGTSGRNEQFF
cdr3_nt: TGCGCCAGCAGATCCCCGGGGACTAGCGGGAGAAATGAGCAGTTCTTC

clone_size: NA
v_call: TRBV5-7
d_call: NA
j_call: TRBJ2-2
cdr3_aa: CASSLEFYTGELFF
cdr3_nt: TGTGCCAGCAGCTTGGAGTTCTACACCGGGGAGCTGTTTTTT

clone_size: NA
v_call: TRBV5-1
d_call: TRBD2
j_call: TRBJ2-1
cdr3_aa: CASSPREGGYNEQFF
cdr3_nt: TGCGCCAGCAGCCCTCGGGAGGGGGGTTACAATGAGCAGTTCTTC

clone_size: few
v_call: TRBV19
d_call: TRBD2
j_call: TRBJ2-7
cdr3_aa: CASSHTSGYSYEQYF
cdr3_nt: TGTGCCAGTAGTCATACTAGCGGGTACTCCTACGAGCAGTACTTC

clone_size: NA
v_call: TRBV7-9
d_call: NA
j_call: TRBJ1-4
cdr3_aa: CASSPGTAVDEKLFF
cdr3_nt: TGTGCCAGCAGCCCGGGGACTGCCGTTGATGAAAAACTGTTTTTT

clone_size: NA
v_call: TRBV19
d_call: NA
j_call: TRBJ1-2
cdr3_aa: CASSIRDGLMVGGYTF
cdr3_nt: TGTGCCAGTAGTATCCGGGACGGCCTCATGGTTGGTGGCTACACCTTC

clone_size: once
v_call: TRBV2
d_call: TRBD1
j_call: TRBJ1-2
cdr3_aa: CASSPDRGHGYTF
cdr3_nt: TGTGCCAGCAGTCCGGACAGGGGGCATGGCTACACCTTC

clone_size: NA
v_call: TRBV18
d_call: NA
j_call: TRBJ2-3
cdr3_aa: CASSPSFTDTQYF
cdr3_nt: TGTGCCAGCTCACCTTCTTTCACAGATACGCAGTATTTT

clone_size: once
v_call: TRBV7-8
d_call: NA
j_call: TRBJ2-7
cdr3_aa: CASSLGARLYEQYF
cdr3_nt: TGTGCCAGCAGCTTAGGCGCCAGGCTCTACGAGCAGTACTTC

clone_size: NA
v_call: TRBV14
d_call: NA
j_call: TRBJ2-1
cdr3_aa: CASSQDHLVSEQFF
cdr3_nt: TGTGCCAGCAGCCAAGATCATCTAGTGAGTGAGCAGTTCTTC

clone_size: NA
v_call: TRBV5-4
d_call: TRBD2
j_call: TRBJ2-1
cdr3_aa: CASSRGASGYNEQFF
cdr3_nt: TGTGCCAGCAGCCGGGGGGCTAGCGGGTACAATGAGCAGTTCTTC

clone_size: NA
v_call: TRBV14
d_call: TRBD2
j_call: TRBJ2-1
cdr3_aa: CASSQKLAGGPYNEQFF
cdr3_nt: TGTGCCAGCAGCCAGAAACTAGCGGGAGGACCCTACAATGAGCAGTTCTTC